These T cell receptor beta chains were read from a single sample in a study of T cell repertoires in cytomegalovirus infection. In TCRdb, the reads were re-called with MiXCR into one record per CDR3 protein. The sample holds about 440,000 distinct CDR3 sequences, 30% to 40% seen once. The sample comprised PBMCs. All receptors derive from a human donor in good health (CMV status not recorded). Some clones in this sample may be carry-over from other donors' samples. Both conserved end residues are part of each CDR3. The D gene is left open where the match is weak. Rows give clone size only sometimes, using once, few, many, or a class for an expanded clone.

size,V,J,D,DNA,CDR3
many,TRBV12-3/TRBV12-4,TRBJ1-1,TRBD1,TGTGCCACCCGGGACAGACAAGAAGCTTTCTTT,CATRDRQEAFF
many,TRBV7-2,TRBJ2-7,TRBD2,TGTGCCAGCACGCGTTCCGGGACTAGCGGGGGGGAGCCGTTCTTC,CASTRSGTSGGEPFF
few,TRBV20-1,TRBJ1-3,NA,TGCAGTGCTAGAGCCGGAAACACCATATATTTT,CSARAGNTIYF
NA,TRBV6-1,TRBJ2-7,TRBD2,TGTGCCAGCAGTGAAGGGTGGCTAGCGGGGTCCTACGAGCAGTACTTC,CASSEGWLAGSYEQYF
few,TRBV20-1,TRBJ1-5,NA,TGCAGTGCTAGGGTCCTGGGGAGCAATCAGCCCCAGCATTTT,CSARVLGSNQPQHF
many,TRBV12-3/TRBV12-4,TRBJ2-5,TRBD2,TGTGCCAGCAGTTCTAGCGGGGGGGCGGAGACCCAGTACTTC,CASSSSGGAETQYF
many,TRBV18,TRBJ2-7,NA,TGTGCCAGCTCACCACAAAAGGACGAGCAGTACTTC,CASSPQKDEQYF
NA,TRBV28,TRBJ2-2,NA,TGTGCCAGCAGTCCTCAGGGGTGGACCGGGGAGCTGTTTTTT,CASSPQGWTGELFF
NA,TRBV5-8,TRBJ1-5,NA,TGTGCCAGCAGCCCCGGCCAGGGTTGGGAGCCCCAGCATTTT,CASSPGQGWEPQHF
once,TRBV4-1,TRBJ1-2,NA,TGCGCCAGCCGCCTCGACGGGGGGAACTATGGCTCCACCTTC,CASRLDGGNYGSTF
many,TRBV7-2,TRBJ1-6,NA,TGTGCCAGCAGCCCTCCTCACACAAGGGGTAATTCACCCCTCCACTTT,CASSPPHTRGNSPLHF
NA,TRBV6-5,TRBJ2-1,TRBD1,TGTGCCAGCAGTTCCAGGACAGGGGTTTGGTATGAGCAGTTCTTC,CASSSRTGVWYEQFF
few,TRBV6-1,TRBJ1-5,TRBD1,TGTGCCAGCAGGGAAAGACAGGGGCTTCGCAATCAGCCCCAGCATTTT,CASRERQGLRNQPQHF
few,TRBV28,TRBJ1-2,NA,TGTGCCAGCAGACCCGACGGACCGGGCCGCCGCTATGGCTACACCTTC,CASRPDGPGRRYGYTF
once,TRBV4-1,TRBJ2-5,NA,TGCGCCAGCAGCCAAGATAAGGGGCGAGATACCCAGTACTTC,CASSQDKGRDTQYF
NA,TRBV4-2,TRBJ1-4,NA,TGTGCCAGCAGCCAAGACGGGGGGAAGACTAATGAAAAACTGTTTTTT,CASSQDGGKTNEKLFF
NA,TRBV27,TRBJ2-7,TRBD2,TGTGCCAGCAGCCCGGGACTAGCGGGGGGGTACGAGCAGTACTTC,CASSPGLAGGYEQYF
many,TRBV7-6,TRBJ2-1,NA,TGTGCCAGCAGCGCTCCAAACCCGTTGAATCTTCACAATGAGCAGTTCTTC,CASSAPNPLNLHNEQFF
few,TRBV28,TRBJ1-3,NA,TGTGCCAGCAGGACCTCTGGAAACACCATATATTTT,CASRTSGNTIYF
few,TRBV12-3/TRBV12-4,TRBJ2-1,NA,TGTGCCAGCAGACCGGGGACCTCCAATGAGCAGTTCTTC,CASRPGTSNEQFF
NA,TRBV6-2/TRBV6-3,TRBJ2-1,TRBD2,TGTGCCAGCAGTTCACCGGGACTAGTGTCCGTCTACAATGAGCAGTTCTTC,CASSSPGLVSVYNEQFF
few,TRBV6-8,TRBJ2-2,NA,TGTGCCAGCAGTTACAGGAGGGCGAACACCGGGGAGCTGTTTTTT,CASSYRRANTGELFF
NA,TRBV19,TRBJ1-5,NA,TGTGCCAGTAGTATACTGCGCGCCAATCAGCCCCAGCATTTT,CASSILRANQPQHF
NA,TRBV11-2,TRBJ2-7,TRBD1,TGTGCCAGCAGCAACCGGGACAGGGGCTCCTACGAGCAGTACTTC,CASSNRDRGSYEQYF
many,TRBV7-2,TRBJ1-2,TRBD1,TGTGCCAGCACCGTGGGACAGGTGGGCGGCTACACCTTC,CASTVGQVGGYTF
few,TRBV12-5,TRBJ1-5,NA,TGTGCTAGTGGTCCCGGTGCCGGACATCGACATCAGCCCCAGCATTTT,CASGPGAGHRHQPQHF
many,TRBV12-3/TRBV12-4,TRBJ1-5,TRBD1,TGTGCCAGTACCGGGACAGGGGGCGTTCAGCCCCAGCATTTT,CASTGTGGVQPQHF
many,TRBV2,TRBJ1-4,TRBD1,TGTGCCAGCAGTGAAGTCGACAGGGGGGTCGGAAAACTGTTTTTT,CASSEVDRGVGKLFF
few,TRBV19,TRBJ1-5,TRBD1,TGTGCCAGTAGGGACAGGGATTTGGGCAATCAGCCCCAGCATTTT,CASRDRDLGNQPQHF
many,TRBV7-2,TRBJ2-7,NA,TGTGCCAGCAGCTTAGCGGCCAGAAACTACGAGCAGTACTTC,CASSLAARNYEQYF
few,TRBV12-3/TRBV12-4,TRBJ2-7,NA,TGTGCCAGCAGTTTTGGGAACGAGCAGTACTTC,CASSFGNEQYF
many,TRBV7-2,TRBJ2-2,TRBD1,TGTGCCAGCAGCTTAGTAGGACAGGGTTCCGGGGAGCTGTTTTTT,CASSLVGQGSGELFF
few,TRBV6-2/TRBV6-3,TRBJ1-2,TRBD1,TGTGCCAGCAGTTACTCGACAGGGTCTGGCTACACCTTC,CASSYSTGSGYTF
NA,TRBV2,TRBJ1-1,NA,TGTGCCAGCAGTGAAGCAGGACCGCTGTTTGGAGCTTTCTTT,CASSEAGPLFGAFF
NA,TRBV19,TRBJ1-2,NA,TGTGCCAGTAGTGTCGGGGCTCTCTATGGCTACACCTTC,CASSVGALYGYTF
many,TRBV5-4,TRBJ2-3,NA,TGTGCCAGCAGCTTGGGAGGGGGGAACACAGATACGCAGTATTTT,CASSLGGGNTDTQYF
many,TRBV7-9,TRBJ2-7,NA,TGTGCCAGCAGCTCCCTTCTAGCGCCCAAACCCTACGAGCAGTACTTC,CASSSLLAPKPYEQYF
NA,TRBV10-3,TRBJ2-5,NA,TGTGCCATCAGTGACCGCCCGTTCCAAGAGACCCAGTACTTC,CAISDRPFQETQYF
many,TRBV7-2,TRBJ2-3,NA,TGTGCCAGCAGCGAGCGGACAGGCCTCAGGGGAGGTGGCACAGATACGCAGTATTTT,CASSERTGLRGGGTDTQYF
many,TRBV7-8,TRBJ1-5,NA,TGTGCCAGCAGCTTAGCGCCCCGGTCTAGCAATCAGCCCCAGCATTTT,CASSLAPRSSNQPQHF
NA,TRBV27,TRBJ2-1,NA,TGTTCCAGCAGTTTCTATCGAAGCGCTAAGAGCTCCTACAATGAGCAGTTCTTC,CSSSFYRSAKSSYNEQFF
few,TRBV4-1,TRBJ2-2,NA,TGCGCCAGCAGCCACACAGCCGGGGAGCTGTTTTTT,CASSHTAGELFF
few,TRBV6-1,TRBJ2-4,TRBD1,TGTGCCAGCAGGGCAAGGGACAGGGGGGTTCGCATTCAGTACTTC,CASRARDRGVRIQYF
many,TRBV18,TRBJ1-1,NA,TGTGCCAGCTCACCCCTACATGGACATAAGGGGGCTGAAGCTTTCTTT,CASSPLHGHKGAEAFF
NA,TRBV15,TRBJ1-4,NA,TGTGCCACCAGCAGTCAGGGGCCCCCTAATGAAAAACTGTTTTTT,CATSSQGPPNEKLFF
NA,TRBV4-1,TRBJ1-6,NA,TGCGCCAGCAGCCAAGATCCCGGGGGGACCTATAATTCACCCCTCCACTTT,CASSQDPGGTYNSPLHF
NA,TRBV5-6,TRBJ1-5,NA,TGTGCCAGCAGCCTGTACAGCGGAAACAATCAGCCCCAGCATTTT,CASSLYSGNNQPQHF
many,TRBV7-2,TRBJ1-4,NA,TGTGCCAGCAGTCGGGAACAAAATGAAAAACTGTTTTTT,CASSREQNEKLFF